The entry below describes one T cell receptor (beta chain). This entry belongs to a study of blood T cell repertoires in COVID-19. About the research overall: Specimens from acute and convalescent COVID-19 originated in the United States, Italy and Spain.

Assay: immunoSEQ multiplex PCR; the TCRdb copy retains only in-frame clones and omits some. The table has approximately 160,000 clones, more than 85% seen once; the top ten hold 0.53%. The clonotype comes from a man between 50 and 59 years old with acute or convalescent COVID-19. Sequencing input: peripheral blood.

CDR3 residues: CASSQDLRGTQYF. In nucleotides, the CDR3 is TGTGCCAGCAGCCAAGATTTACGGGGGACCCAGTACTTC. The gene calls are TRBV4-2 and TRBJ2-5; perhaps TRBD2 as D (5 bases). This CDR3 region has 13 residues. Trimming left V 0 bases short and J 7 bases short, with 9 bases between. The germline V gene encodes CDR1 LGHNA and CDR2 YNFKEQ.